This T cell receptor beta chain derives from a study of CXCR3-negative and CXCR3-positive naive CD8 T cells. Study context: For each library, about 1.5 +/- 0.3 million TRB reads were obtained, roughly 130 million in total. Findings and caveats of the study: Similarly elevated diversity marked both naive subsets, with memory CD8+ cells showing far lower diversity. Naive subsets did not differ in surface CD5, and TRB CDR3 properties served to infer TCR strength. For naive cells, CXCR3-negative and CXCR3-positive subsets had similar TRBV-TRBJ usage; for memory cells, usage differed. TRB CDR3s were more hydrophobic in CXCR3-positive than in CXCR3-negative naive cells.

Germline V lookup: CDR1 MDHEN, CDR2 SYDVKM. The CDR3 is 15 amino acids. Carrying UMI labels, the TRB cDNA libraries were prepared through 5' RACE. TCRdb reprocessed the 5' RACE reads and reports one entry per CDR3 protein, with no DNA. Its table lists around 63,000 distinct CDR3 sequences. With regard to this clonotype: The antigen is not known.

The chain couples TRBV28 to TRBJ2-1; TCRdb outputs TRBD1, but without DNA this stays unchecked. The material sequenced was naive CXCR3+ CD8+ T cells from blood. Subset given: CD45RO-CCR7+CD27+CD95- naive CD8+ T cells expressing CXCR3 (TNR3+). The receptor comes from a human donor in good health. Some clones in this sample may be carry-over from other donors' samples. CDR3 amino acids: CASSLERTDHNEQFF.